This note documents a single T cell receptor beta chain sequence. Its antigen is not identified. One entry per CDR3 protein results from TCRdb running MiXCR on the reads. This sample has more than 60,000 distinct CDR3 sequences, with 55% to 65% found just once. This CDR3 region has 14 residues. V lost 5 bases to trimming and J lost 1 base; unmatched junction nucleotides: 1. The data were taken from a study of type 1 regulatory T cells. Overall study context: This in vitro CD4 product, T-allo10, is enriched for Tr1 cells and alloantigen-specific. Study findings and constraints: Type 1 regulatory T cells had a more restricted TCR repertoire than non-type 1 regulatory T cells.

This TCR derives from a human donor in good health. Sequencing used cultured non-Tr1 T cells, either the whole culture or a sorted T cell fraction (not recorded which). The rearrangement joins TRBV12-3 or TRBV12-4 to TRBJ2-3; TRBD2 matches at 9 bases. The CDR3 DNA sequence: TGTGCCAGCAGTAGGACTAGCGGCACAGATACGCAGTATTTT. Translation gives CASSRTSGTDTQYF.